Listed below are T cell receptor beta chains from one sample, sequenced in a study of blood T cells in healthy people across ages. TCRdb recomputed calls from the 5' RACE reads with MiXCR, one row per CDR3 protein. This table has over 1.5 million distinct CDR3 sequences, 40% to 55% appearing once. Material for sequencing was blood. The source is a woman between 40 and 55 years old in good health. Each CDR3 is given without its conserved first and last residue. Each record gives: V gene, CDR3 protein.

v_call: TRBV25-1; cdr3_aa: ASSVAGTAVNT
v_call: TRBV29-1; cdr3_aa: SVLGHLRAETQY
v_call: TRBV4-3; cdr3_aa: ASSQDSTTGELF
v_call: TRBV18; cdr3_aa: ASTSKGTVPQETQY
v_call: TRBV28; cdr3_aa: ASSLLGQGSGANVLT
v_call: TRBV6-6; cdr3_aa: ASTGGQGWETQY
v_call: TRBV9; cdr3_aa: ASSAFPTDTQY
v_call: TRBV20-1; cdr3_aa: SAGPGQGAPGNQPQH
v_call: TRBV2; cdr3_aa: ASKLRTGMMGEQY
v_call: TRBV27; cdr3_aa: ASSWAGGVREQF
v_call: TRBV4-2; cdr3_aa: ASSHIPIGELF